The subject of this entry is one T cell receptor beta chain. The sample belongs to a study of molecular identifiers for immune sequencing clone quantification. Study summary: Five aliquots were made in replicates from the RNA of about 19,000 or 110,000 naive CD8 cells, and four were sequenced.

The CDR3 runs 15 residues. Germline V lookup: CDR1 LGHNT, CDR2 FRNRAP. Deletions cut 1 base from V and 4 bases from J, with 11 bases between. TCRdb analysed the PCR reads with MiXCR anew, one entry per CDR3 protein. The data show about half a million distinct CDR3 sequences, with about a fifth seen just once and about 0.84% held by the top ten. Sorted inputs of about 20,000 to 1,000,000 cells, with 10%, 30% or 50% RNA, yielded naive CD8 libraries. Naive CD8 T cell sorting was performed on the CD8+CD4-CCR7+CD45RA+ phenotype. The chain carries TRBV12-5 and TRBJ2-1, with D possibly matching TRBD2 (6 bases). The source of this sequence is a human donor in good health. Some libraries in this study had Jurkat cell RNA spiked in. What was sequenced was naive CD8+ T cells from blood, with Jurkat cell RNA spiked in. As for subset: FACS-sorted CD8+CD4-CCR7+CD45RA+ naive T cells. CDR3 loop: CASGLASSAYNEQFF. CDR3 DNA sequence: TGTGCTAGTGGTTTGGCGTCTAGCGCTTACAATGAGCAGTTCTTC.